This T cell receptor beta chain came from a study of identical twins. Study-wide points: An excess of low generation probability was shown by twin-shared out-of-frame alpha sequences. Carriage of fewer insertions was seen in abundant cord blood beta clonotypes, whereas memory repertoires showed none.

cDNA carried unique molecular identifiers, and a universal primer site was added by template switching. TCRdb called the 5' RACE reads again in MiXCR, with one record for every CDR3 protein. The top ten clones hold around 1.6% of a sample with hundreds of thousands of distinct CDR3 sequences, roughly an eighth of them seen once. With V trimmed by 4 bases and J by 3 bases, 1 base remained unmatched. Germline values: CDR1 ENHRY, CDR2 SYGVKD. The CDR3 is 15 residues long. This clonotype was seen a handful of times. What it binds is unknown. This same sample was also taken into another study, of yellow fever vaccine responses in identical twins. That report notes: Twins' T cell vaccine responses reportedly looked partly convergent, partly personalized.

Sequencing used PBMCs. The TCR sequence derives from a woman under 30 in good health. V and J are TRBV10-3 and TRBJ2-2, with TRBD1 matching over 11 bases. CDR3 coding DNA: TGTGCCATCAGTGGGACAGGGGGCGACACCGGGGAGCTGTTTTTT. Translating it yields CAISGTGGDTGELFF.